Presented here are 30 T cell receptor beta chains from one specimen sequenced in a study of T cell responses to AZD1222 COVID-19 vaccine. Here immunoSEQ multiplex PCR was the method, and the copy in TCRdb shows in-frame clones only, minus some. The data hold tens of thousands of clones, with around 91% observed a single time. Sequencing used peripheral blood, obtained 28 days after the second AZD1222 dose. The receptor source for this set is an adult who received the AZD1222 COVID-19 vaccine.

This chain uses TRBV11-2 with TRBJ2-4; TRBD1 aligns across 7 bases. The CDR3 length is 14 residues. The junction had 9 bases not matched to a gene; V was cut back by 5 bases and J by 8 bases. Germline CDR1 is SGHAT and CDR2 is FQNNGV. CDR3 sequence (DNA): TGTGCCAGCAGCCCCAATCAAGACAGGGACATTCAGTACTTC. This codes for CASSPNQDRDIQYF.

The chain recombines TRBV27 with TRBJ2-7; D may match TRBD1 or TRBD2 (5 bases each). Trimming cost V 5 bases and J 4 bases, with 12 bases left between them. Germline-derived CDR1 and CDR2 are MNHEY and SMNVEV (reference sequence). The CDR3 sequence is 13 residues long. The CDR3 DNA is TGTGCCAGCAGTATACCCGGGGCTTACGAGCAGTACTTC. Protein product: CASSIPGAYEQYF.

The CDR3 region has the DNA TGTGCCAGCAGTGAATACTACGAGCAGTACTTC. Protein product: CASSEYYEQYF. The chain has TRBV2 and TRBJ2-7, with D unclear. Between the trimmed V and J ends, which lost 2 bases and 3 bases, there was a span of 2 bases. This CDR3 contains 11 residues. Germline loops: CDR1 SNHLY, CDR2 FYNNEI.

The CDR3 region is CASSPDRGEYEQYF. Written as DNA, the CDR3 is TGTGCCAGCAGCCCAGACAGGGGAGAGTACGAGCAGTACTTC. The chain uses TRBV7-9 and TRBJ2-7, with 8 positions matching TRBD1. The J segment lost 4 bases and the V segment lost 5 bases, leaving 7 bases of the junction unmatched. The CDR3 length is 14 residues. Germline assignment: CDR1 SEHNR and CDR2 FQNEAQ (reference sequence). Filled out from reference TRBV7-9 and TRBJ2-7, the complete variable domain reads DTGVSQNPRHKITKRGQNVTFRCDPISEHNRLYWYRQTLGQGPEFLTYFQNEAQLEKSRLLSDRFSAERPKGSFSTLEIQRTEQGDSAMYLCASSPDRGEYEQYFGPGTRLTVT.

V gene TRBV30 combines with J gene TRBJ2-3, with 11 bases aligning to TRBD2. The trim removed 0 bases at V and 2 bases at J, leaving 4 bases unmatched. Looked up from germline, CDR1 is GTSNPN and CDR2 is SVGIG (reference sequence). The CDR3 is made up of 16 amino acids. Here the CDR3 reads CAWSVLSGRATDTQYF. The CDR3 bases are TGTGCCTGGAGTGTTCTTAGCGGGAGGGCCACAGATACGCAGTATTTT.

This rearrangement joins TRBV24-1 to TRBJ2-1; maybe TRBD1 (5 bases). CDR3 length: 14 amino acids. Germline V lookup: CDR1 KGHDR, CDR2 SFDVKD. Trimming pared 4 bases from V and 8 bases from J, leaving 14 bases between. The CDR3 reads CATSDSYQGDEQFF. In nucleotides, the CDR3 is TGTGCCACCAGTGACTCCTACCAGGGCGATGAGCAGTTCTTC.

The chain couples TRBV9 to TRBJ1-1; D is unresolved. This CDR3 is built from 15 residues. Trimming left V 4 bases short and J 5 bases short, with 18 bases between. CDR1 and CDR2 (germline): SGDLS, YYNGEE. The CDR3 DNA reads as TGTGCCAGCAGCCCGGGGAAGGTGCGGGGTACTGAAGCTTTCTTT. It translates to CASSPGKVRGTEAFF.

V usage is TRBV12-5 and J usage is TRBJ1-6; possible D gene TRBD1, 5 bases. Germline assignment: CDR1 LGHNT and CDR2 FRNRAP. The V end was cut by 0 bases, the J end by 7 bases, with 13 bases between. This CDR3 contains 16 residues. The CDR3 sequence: CASGLVRGGPNSPLHF. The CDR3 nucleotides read TGTGCTAGTGGTTTGGTACGCGGGGGACCAAATTCACCCCTCCACTTT.

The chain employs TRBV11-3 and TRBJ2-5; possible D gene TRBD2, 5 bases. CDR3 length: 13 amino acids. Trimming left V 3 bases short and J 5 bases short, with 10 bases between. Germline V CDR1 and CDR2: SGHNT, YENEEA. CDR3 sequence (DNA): TGTGCCAGCAGCTTCACTAGTTCGGAGACCCAGTACTTC. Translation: CASSFTSSETQYF.

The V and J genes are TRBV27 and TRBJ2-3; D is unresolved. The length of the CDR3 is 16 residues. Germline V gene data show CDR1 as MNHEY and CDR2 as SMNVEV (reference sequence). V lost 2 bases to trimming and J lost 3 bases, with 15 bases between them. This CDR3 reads CASSLRSVLSTDTQYF. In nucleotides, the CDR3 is TGTGCCAGCAGTTTAAGGTCCGTTCTTTCGACAGATACGCAGTATTTT.

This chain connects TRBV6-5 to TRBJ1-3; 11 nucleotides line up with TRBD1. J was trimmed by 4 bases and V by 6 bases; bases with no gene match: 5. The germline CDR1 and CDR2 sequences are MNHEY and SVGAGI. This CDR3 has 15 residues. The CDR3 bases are TGTGCCAGCAGGGCCGGGACAGGGGGGGGAAACACCATATATTTT. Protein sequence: CASRAGTGGGNTIYF.

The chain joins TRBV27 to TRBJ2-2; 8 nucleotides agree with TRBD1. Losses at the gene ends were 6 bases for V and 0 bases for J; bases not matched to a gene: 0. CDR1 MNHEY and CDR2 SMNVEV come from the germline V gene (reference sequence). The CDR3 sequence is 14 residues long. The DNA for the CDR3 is TGTGCCAGCAGGGGACAGGCGAACACCGGGGAGCTGTTTTTT. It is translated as CASRGQANTGELFF.

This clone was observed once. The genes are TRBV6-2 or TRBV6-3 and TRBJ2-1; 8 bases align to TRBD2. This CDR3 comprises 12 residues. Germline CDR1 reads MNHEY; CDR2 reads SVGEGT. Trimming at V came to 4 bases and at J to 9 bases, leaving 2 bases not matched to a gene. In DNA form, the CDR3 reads TGTGCCAGCAGTTTACTAGCGGCTGAGCAGTTCTTC. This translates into CASSLLAAEQFF.

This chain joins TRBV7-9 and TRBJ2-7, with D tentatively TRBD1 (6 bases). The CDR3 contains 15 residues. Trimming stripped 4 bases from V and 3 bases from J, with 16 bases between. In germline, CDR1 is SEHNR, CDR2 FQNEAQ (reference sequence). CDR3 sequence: CASSSNRAAVYEQYF. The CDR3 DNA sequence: TGTGCCAGCAGCTCAAACAGGGCGGCAGTCTACGAGCAGTACTTC.

CDR3 in DNA: TGTGCCAGCAGCTTCGGACTAGCGGGGGAGACCCAGTACTTC. It yields the protein CASSFGLAGETQYF. The J gene is TRBJ2-5, the V gene TRBV13, with 12 bases identical to TRBD2. J lost 5 bases, V lost 3 bases, and 1 base had no gene match. This CDR3 has 14 residues. Germline CDR1 is PRHDT and CDR2 is FYEKMQ (reference sequence).

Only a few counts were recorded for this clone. The CDR3 reads CASSSRPGSGNTIYF. The CDR3 nucleotides read TGTGCCAGCAGCTCAAGACCGGGCTCTGGAAACACCATATATTTT. The chain couples TRBV7-2 to TRBJ1-3; D not resolved. Trimming took off 4 bases at V and 0 bases at J, with 10 bases between the two ends. Germline-derived CDR1 and CDR2 are SGHTA and FQGNSA. The CDR3 spans 15 residues.

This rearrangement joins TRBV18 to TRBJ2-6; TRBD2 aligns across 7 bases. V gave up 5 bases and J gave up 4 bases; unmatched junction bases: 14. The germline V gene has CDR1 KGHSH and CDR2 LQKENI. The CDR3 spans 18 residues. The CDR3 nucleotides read TGTGCCAGCTCATTCAGAGCGGGGTCACGGGAAGGGGCCAACGTCCTGACTTTC. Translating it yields CASSFRAGSREGANVLTF.

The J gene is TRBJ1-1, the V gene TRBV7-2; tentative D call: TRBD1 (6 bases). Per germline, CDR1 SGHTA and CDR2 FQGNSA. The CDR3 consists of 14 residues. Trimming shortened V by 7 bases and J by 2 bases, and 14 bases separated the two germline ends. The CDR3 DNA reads TGTGCCAGCATCTCGACAGGTGCCAACACTGAAGCTTTCTTT. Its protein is CASISTGANTEAFF.

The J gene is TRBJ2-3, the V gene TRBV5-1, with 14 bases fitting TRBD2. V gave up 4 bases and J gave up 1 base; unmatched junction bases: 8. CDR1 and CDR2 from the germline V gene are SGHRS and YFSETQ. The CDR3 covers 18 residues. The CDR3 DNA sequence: TGCGCCAGCAGCACGGGACTAGCGGGAGATGGTGGCACAGATACGCAGTATTTT. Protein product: CASSTGLAGDGGTDTQYF. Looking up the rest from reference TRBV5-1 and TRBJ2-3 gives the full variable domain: KAGVTQTPRYLIKTRGQQVTLSCSPISGHRSVSWYQQTPGQGLQFLFEYFSETQRNKGNFPGRFSGRQFSNSRSEMNVSTLELGDSALYLCASSTGLAGDGGTDTQYFGPGTRLTVL.

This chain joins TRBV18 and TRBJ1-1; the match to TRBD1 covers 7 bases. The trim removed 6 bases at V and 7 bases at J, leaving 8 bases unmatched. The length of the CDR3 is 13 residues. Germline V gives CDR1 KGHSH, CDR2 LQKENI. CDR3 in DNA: TGTGCCAGCTCTCCTGACAGGGCTAGTGAAGCTTTCTTT. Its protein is CASSPDRASEAFF.

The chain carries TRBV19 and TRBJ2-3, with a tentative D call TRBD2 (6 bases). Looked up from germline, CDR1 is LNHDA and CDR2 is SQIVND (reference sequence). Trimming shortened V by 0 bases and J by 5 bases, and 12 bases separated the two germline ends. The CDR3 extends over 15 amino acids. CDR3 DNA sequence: TGTGCCAGTAGTATAGATCGCGCCGGGGGAGATACGCAGTATTTT. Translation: CASSIDRAGGDTQYF.

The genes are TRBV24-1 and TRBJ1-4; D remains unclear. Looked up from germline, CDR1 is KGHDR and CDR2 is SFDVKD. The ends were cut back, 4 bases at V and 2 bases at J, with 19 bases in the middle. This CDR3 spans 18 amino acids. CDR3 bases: TGTGCCACCAGTGACTCTGACCGAGGCTCCCACACTAATGAAAAACTGTTTTTT. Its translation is CATSDSDRGSHTNEKLFF.

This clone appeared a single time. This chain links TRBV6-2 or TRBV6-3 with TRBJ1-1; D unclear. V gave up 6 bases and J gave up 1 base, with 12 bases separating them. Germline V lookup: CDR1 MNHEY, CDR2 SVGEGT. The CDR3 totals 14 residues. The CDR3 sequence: CASSHSKGNTEAFF. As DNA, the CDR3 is TGTGCCAGCAGCCACAGTAAGGGGAACACTGAAGCTTTCTTT.

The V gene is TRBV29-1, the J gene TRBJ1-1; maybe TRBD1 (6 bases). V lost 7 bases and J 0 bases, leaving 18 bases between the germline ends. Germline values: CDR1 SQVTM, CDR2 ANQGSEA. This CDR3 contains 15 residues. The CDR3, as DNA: TGCAGCGGGGCACAGGGCTGGGGGATGAACACTGAAGCTTTCTTT. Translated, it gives CSGAQGWGMNTEAFF. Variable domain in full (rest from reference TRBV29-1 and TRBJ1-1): SAVISQKPSRDICQRGTSLTIQCQVDSQVTMMFWYRQQPGQSLTLIATANQGSEATYESGFVIDKFPISRPNLTFSTLTVSNMSPEDSSIYLCSGAQGWGMNTEAFFGQGTRLTVV.

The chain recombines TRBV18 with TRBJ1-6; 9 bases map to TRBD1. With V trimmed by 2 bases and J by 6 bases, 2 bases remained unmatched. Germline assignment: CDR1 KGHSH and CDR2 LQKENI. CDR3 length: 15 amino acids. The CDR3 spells CASSPGGQGNSPLHF. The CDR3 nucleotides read TGTGCCAGCTCACCAGGGGGACAGGGTAATTCACCCCTCCACTTT.

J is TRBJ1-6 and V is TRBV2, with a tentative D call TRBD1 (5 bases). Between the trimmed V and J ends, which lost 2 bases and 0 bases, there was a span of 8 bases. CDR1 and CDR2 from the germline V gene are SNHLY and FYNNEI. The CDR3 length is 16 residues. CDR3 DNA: TGTGCCAGCAGTGAACAGGGATACTCCTATAATTCACCCCTCCACTTT. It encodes CASSEQGYSYNSPLHF.

This CDR3 is CASSLGEKETQYF. The CDR3 DNA reads as TGTGCCAGCAGTTTAGGGGAAAAGGAGACCCAGTACTTC. The chain couples TRBV12-3 or TRBV12-4 to TRBJ2-5; D is uncertain. Trimming took off 1 base at V and 5 bases at J, with 8 bases between the two ends. This CDR3 is 13 amino acids long.

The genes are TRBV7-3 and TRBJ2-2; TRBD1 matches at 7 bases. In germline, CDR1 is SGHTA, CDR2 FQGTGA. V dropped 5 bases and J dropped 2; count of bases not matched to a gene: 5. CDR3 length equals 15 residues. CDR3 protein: CASSRDRDNTGELFF. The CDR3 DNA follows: TGTGCCAGCAGCCGAGACAGGGACAACACCGGGGAGCTGTTTTTT.

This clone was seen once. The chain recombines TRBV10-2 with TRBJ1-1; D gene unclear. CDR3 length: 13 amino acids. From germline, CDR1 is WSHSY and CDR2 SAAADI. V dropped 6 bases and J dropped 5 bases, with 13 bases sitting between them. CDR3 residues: CASSPEQKTEAFF. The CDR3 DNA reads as TGCGCCAGCAGCCCTGAACAGAAGACTGAAGCTTTCTTT.

The DNA for the CDR3 is TGTGCCAGCAGCCAAGTCCCCCGGTCGGGAGCGTCCAATGAGCAGTTCTTC. Translating gives CASSQVPRSGASNEQFF. The V call is TRBV3-1 (or the pseudogene TRBV3-2), the J call TRBJ2-1; perhaps TRBD2 as D (6 bases). Germline V gene sequence: CDR1 LGHDT, CDR2 YNNKEL (reference sequence). The CDR3 consists of 17 residues. Trimming shortened V by 1 base and J by 6 bases, and 19 bases separated the two germline ends.